The TCR beta chain under discussion was sequenced for a study of blood T cell repertoires in COVID-19 (TCRdb year 2020). A note on the overall study: Samples covering the acute and convalescent phases of COVID-19 were provided by collaborators in the United States, Italy and Spain. Where available, HLA class I and class II types were taken from metadata supplied by the sample provider and were not determined by assay-based typing. The sample metadata nearly always contained a de-identified subject ID, COVID-19 status, age in years and sex. Samples came from the ongoing ImmuneRACE study (first 160 participants) plus 1,254 subjects from 6 global collaborators. Subjects who had been exposed to COVID-19, were actively infected with it, or had recovered from it provided the deeply sampled blood TCRbeta repertoires that made up the dataset. The prospective study material was composed of cDNA or gDNA derived from T cells, B-cell-depleted T cells, or PBMCs. A freely available public database, intended as a resource for researchers studying the immune response to SARS-CoV-2, is where the repertoires were released.

The collaborating institutions used their own protocols to collect whole blood in K2EDTA tubes. For TCRbeta analysis, collaborator samples were shipped as frozen whole blood, as isolated PBMCs, or as DNA extracted from either sample type. Results and caveats for the whole study, not just this receptor: The amount of clinical and demographic metadata varied by source and participant and was provided uncurated.

Note on this clone: Its antigen is not yet known. No much larger clone exists at a distance of one base, and base qualities are not known.

Reading from cysteine to phenylalanine, the CDR3 counts 13 amino acids. CDR3 DNA is the only sequence kept; it has 39 bases, read in frame from the first base. V is pared back by 1 base and J by 6 bases, with 10 bases lying between the germline termini. TCRbeta CDR3 regions were amplified from genomic DNA using the immunoSEQ Assay, a bias-controlled multiplex PCR. The source study handled its data this way. The number of nucleated cells in each sample was estimated by amplification of reference gene primers within the assay. To quantify the absolute abundance of each unique TCRbeta CDR3 rearrangement, sequence reads were collapsed and filtered. Productive Simpson clonality was computed per sample as the square root of Simpson's diversity index over productive rearrangements. This immuneACCESS table, as held by TCRdb, lists in-frame sequences with V and J called but not all clones. Of the missing ones, under half trace to an unresolved V gene in checked studies; the others have no known cause. V and J calls and clone size are copied from that table; D and trimming were computed from the DNA. The sample table holds about 33,000 clones, of which around 90% were seen once. 6.3% of the sample comes from the top ten.

This sequence uses TRBV12-3 or TRBV12-4 and TRBJ2-7, and the D gene may be TRBD2, 5 bases matching. The material sequenced was peripheral blood. The sequence derives from a human donor in a cohort sampled during active COVID-19. The DNA reads TGTGCCAGCAGTTTAGGACTATTTTCCGAGCAGTACTTC. Translated, this is CASSLGLFSEQYF.